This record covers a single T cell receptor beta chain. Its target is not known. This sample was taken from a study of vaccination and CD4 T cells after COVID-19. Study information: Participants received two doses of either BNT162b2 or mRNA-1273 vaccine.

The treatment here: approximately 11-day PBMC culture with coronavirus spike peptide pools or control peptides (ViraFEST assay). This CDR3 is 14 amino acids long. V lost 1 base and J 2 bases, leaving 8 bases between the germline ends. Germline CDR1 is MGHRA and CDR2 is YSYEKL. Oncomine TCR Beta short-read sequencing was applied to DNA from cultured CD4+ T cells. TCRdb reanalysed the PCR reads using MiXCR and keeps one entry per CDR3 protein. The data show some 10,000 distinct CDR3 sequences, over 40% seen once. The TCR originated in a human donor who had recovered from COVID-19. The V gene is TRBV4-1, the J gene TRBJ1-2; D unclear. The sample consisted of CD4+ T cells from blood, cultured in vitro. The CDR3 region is CASSQGTANYGYTF. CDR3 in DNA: TGCGCCAGCAGCCAAGGAACAGCCAACTATGGCTACACCTTC.